This is a list of T cell receptor beta chains from one sample in a study of blood T cell repertoires in COVID-19. Sequencing was performed with immunoSEQ multiplex PCR; in TCRdb, only in-frame clones are kept and a portion is missing. This sample carries some 200,000 clones, around three quarters of them seen once, and the ten largest clones take 5.5%. The sample consisted of peripheral blood. The receptors derive from a woman aged 70-85 years with acute or convalescent COVID-19. Both conserved end residues are part of each CDR3. D genes are given only for firm matches.

V,D,CDR3
TRBV2,TRBD1,CASSRDRENWTEAFF
TRBV5-1,NA,CASSLDPGLDGYTF
TRBV5-1,NA,CASSPHVILGSSAYEQYF
TRBV30,TRBD1,CAWSVSRQGNSPLHF
TRBV28,NA,CASSQTSGGLRGYTF
TRBV6-5,NA,CASSSNGSRQETQYF
TRBV4-1,TRBD1,CASSQVGQGGGELFF
TRBV2,NA,CASRGEAYSYNEQFF
TRBV5-1,TRBD2,CASSPAGVVSETQYF
TRBV3-1/TRBV3-2,NA,CASSQVRGEGQYF
TRBV21-1,NA,CASSMTSESQMKNIQYF
TRBV6-5,NA,CASSPSGGWEKLFF
TRBV11-2,NA,CASSPRQVDTEAFF
TRBV19,TRBD1,CASSWGTANTGELFF
TRBV10-3,TRBD2,CAISESGGFNEQFF
TRBV3-1/TRBV3-2,NA,CASSQREAAFF
TRBV28,TRBD1,CATGGQGGPLSPLHF
TRBV5-8,NA,CASSLTRGEKLFF
TRBV19,NA,CASSINQETQYF
TRBV5-1,TRBD1,CASSTGTEGQPQHF
TRBV18,NA,CASSPTRFPYEQYF
TRBV4-1,NA,CASSQDQYRSAFF
TRBV15,NA,CATSRDPFPSGGDYGYTF
TRBV9,NA,CASSPGPWNEQFF
TRBV4-2,TRBD2,CASSQDGAGGSYNEQFF
TRBV5-4,TRBD2,CASSPGGLAGGTGELFF
TRBV6-2/TRBV6-3,NA,CASSYIGRELSEAFF
TRBV25-1,NA,CASLDWGGNIQYF
TRBV28,TRBD2,CASSRLAGEGEQYF
TRBV5-4,NA,CASSVTGIQETQYF
TRBV5-1,NA,CASSLASGSDTQYF
TRBV19,NA,CASCRQEGNYEQYF
TRBV7-6,TRBD2,CASSSLGGSNEQFF
TRBV3-1/TRBV3-2,TRBD2,CASSPRQAAAGGTDTQYF
TRBV6-5,NA,CASSLATTFPYEQYF
TRBV28,TRBD1,CASSASGTGGQPQHF
TRBV28,NA,CASSFGQHYGYTF
TRBV30,NA,CAWVLWGRGNTEAFF
TRBV28,TRBD1,CASSFDRDEQFF
TRBV4-2,NA,CASSQQGGSWVGIDEQFF
TRBV2,TRBD2,CASSVSREGTSSYNEQFF
TRBV9,TRBD1,CASSVGDRGKPQHF
TRBV19,TRBD2,CASSQPAGGSKNIQYF
TRBV18,TRBD1,CASSLGQVKVTEAFF
TRBV27,TRBD1,CASSPSDRVGEQFF
TRBV6-6,NA,CASSYLATYSYEQYF
TRBV6-5,TRBD2,CASNRLAGVKNEQFF
TRBV6-5,NA,CASSQGMGNQPQHF
TRBV6-6,NA,CASSYGVPGSQETQYF
TRBV9,TRBD2,CASSVTSGRSTGELFF
TRBV7-8,NA,CASSYQGSTEAFF
TRBV7-8,NA,CASSLVGRLDEQYF